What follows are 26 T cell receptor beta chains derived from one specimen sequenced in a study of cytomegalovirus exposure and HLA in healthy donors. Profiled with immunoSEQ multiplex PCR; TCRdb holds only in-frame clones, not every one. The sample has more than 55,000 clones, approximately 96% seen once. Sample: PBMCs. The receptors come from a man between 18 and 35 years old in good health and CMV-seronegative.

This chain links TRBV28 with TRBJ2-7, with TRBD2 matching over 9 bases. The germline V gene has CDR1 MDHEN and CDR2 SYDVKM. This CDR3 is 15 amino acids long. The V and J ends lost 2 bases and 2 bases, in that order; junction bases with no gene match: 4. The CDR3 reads CASSLRGGRAYEQYF. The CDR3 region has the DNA TGTGCCAGCAGTTTACGGGGCGGGAGGGCCTACGAGCAGTACTTC.

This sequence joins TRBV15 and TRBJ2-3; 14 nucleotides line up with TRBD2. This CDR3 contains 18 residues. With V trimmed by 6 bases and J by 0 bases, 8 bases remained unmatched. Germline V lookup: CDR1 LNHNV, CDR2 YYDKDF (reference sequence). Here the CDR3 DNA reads TGTGCCACCAGATCGGGGACTAGCGGGAGCGCTAGCACAGATACGCAGTATTTT. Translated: CATRSGTSGSASTDTQYF.

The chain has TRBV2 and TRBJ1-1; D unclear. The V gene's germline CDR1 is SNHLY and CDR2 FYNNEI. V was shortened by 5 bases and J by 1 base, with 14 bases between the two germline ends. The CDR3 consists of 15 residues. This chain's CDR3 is CASSIPAGPNTEAFF. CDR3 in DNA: TGTGCCAGCAGTATTCCAGCTGGGCCGAACACTGAAGCTTTCTTT.

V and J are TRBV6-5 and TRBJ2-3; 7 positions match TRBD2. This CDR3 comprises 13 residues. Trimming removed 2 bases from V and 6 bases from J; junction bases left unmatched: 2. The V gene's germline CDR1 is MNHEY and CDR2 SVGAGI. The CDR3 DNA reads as TGTGCCAGCAGTTACACGGGAGGCGATACGCAGTATTTT. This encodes CASSYTGGDTQYF.

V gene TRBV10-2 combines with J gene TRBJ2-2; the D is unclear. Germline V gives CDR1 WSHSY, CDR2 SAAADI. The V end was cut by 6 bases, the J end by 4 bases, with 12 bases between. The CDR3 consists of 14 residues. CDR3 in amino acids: CASRKRLFTGELFF. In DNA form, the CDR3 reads TGCGCCAGCAGAAAAAGACTGTTCACCGGGGAGCTGTTTTTT.

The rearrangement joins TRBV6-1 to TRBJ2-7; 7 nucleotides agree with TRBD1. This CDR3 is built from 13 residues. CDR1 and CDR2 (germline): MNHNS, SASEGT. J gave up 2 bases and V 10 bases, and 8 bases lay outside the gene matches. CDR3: CATSRDSTYEQYF. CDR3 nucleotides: TGTGCCACCTCCCGGGACAGCACCTACGAGCAGTACTTC.

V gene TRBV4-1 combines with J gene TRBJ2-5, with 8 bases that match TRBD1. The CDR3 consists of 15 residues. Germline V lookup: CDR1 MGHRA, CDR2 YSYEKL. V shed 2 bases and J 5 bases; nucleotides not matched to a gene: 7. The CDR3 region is CASSQTQGAQETQYF. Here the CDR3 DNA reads TGCGCCAGCAGCCAAACTCAGGGGGCGCAGGAGACCCAGTACTTC.

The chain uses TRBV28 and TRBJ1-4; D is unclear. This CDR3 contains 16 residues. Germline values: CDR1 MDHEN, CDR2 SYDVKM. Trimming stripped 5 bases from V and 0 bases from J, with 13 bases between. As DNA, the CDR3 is TGTGCCAGCAGTGCCGCGTTCCGTGCAACTAATGAAAAACTGTTTTTT. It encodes CASSAAFRATNEKLFF.

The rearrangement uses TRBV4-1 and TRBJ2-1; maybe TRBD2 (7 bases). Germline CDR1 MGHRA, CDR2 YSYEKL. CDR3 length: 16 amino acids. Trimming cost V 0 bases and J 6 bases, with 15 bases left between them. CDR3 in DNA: TGCGCCAGCAGCCAAGACTGGGGGGGCAGGGCCAATGAGCAGTTCTTC. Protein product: CASSQDWGGRANEQFF.

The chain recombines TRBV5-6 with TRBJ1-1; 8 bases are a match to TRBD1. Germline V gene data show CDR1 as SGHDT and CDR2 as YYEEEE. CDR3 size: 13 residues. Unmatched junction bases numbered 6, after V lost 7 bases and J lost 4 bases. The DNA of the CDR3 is TGTGCCAGCCGAACAGGGGGGGGCACTGAAGCTTTCTTT. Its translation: CASRTGGGTEAFF.

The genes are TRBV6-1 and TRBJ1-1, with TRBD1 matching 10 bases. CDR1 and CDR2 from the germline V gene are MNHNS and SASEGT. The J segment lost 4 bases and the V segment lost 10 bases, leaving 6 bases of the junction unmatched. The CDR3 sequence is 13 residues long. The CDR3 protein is CATRQGAGTEAFF. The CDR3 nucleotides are TGTGCCACCCGACAGGGGGCAGGCACTGAAGCTTTCTTT.

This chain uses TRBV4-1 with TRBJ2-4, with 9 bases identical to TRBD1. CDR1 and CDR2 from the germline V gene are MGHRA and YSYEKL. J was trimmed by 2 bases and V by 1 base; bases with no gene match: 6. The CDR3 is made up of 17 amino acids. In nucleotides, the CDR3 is TGCGCCAGCAGCCAAGGCCCGGGACAGGGTTCCAAAAACATTCAGTACTTC. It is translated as CASSQGPGQGSKNIQYF.

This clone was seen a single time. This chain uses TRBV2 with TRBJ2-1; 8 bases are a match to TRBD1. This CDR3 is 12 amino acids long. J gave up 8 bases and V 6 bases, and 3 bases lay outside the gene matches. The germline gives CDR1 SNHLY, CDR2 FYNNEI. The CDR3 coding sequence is TGTGCCAGCAGAGGACAGGGCGATGAGCAGTTCTTC. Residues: CASRGQGDEQFF.

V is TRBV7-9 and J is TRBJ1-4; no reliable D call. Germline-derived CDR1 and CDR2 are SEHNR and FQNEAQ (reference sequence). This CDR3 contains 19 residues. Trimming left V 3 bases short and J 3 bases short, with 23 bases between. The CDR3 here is CASSFYLRAGSGANEKLFF. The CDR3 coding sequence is TGTGCCAGCAGCTTCTACCTTAGAGCGGGGAGTGGGGCTAATGAAAAACTGTTTTTT.

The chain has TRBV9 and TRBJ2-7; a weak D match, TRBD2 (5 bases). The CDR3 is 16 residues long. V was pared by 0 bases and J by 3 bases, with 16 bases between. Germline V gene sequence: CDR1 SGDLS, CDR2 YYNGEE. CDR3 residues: CASSVGAQAGNYEQYF. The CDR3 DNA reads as TGTGCCAGCAGCGTAGGGGCGCAGGCCGGGAACTACGAGCAGTACTTC. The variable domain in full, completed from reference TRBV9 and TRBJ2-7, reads DSGVTQTPKHLITATGQRVTLRCSPRSGDLSVYWYQQSLDQGLQFLIQYYNGEERAKGNILERFSAQQFPDLHSELNLSSLELGDSALYFCASSVGAQAGNYEQYFGPGTRLTVT.

DNA for the CDR3: TGTGCCAGCAGCTTAGGAAAAGGAAGGGGGGGAAGGTATGGCTACACCTTC. Translating gives CASSLGKGRGGRYGYTF. The chain has TRBV7-6 and TRBJ1-2; tentative D call: TRBD1 (6 bases). CDR1 and CDR2 from the germline V gene are SGHVS and FNYEAQ. The CDR3 loop spans 17 amino acids. V was clipped by 1 base and J by 5 bases, with 20 bases between them.

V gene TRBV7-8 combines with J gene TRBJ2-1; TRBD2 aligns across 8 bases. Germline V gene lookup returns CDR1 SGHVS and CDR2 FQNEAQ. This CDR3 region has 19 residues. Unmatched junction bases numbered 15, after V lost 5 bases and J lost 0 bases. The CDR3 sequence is CASSPLIGSGTSSYNEQFF. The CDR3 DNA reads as TGTGCCAGCAGCCCGCTGATCGGTAGCGGGACTAGCTCCTACAATGAGCAGTTCTTC.

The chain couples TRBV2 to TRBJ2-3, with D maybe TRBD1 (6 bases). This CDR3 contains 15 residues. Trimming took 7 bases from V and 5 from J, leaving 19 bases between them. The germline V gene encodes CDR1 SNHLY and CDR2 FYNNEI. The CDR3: CASTEDRHQGDTQYF. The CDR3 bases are TGTGCCAGCACCGAAGACAGGCACCAGGGAGATACGCAGTATTTT.

CDR3 sequence reads: CASSTTRDRVRGTQYF. The CDR3 DNA reads TGTGCCAGCAGCACAACCCGGGACAGGGTTCGCGGCACGCAGTATTTT. The genes are TRBV2 and TRBJ2-3; 9 bases agree with TRBD1. After removal of 6 bases from V and 9 bases from J, the junction contained 16 bases not matched to a gene. The germline V gene encodes CDR1 SNHLY and CDR2 FYNNEI. The CDR3 covers 16 residues.

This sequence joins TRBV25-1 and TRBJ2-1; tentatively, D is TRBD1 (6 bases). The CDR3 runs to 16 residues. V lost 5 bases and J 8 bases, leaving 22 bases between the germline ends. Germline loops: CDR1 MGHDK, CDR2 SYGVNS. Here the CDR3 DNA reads TGTGCCAGCAGTACACCGACAGGCCTCCAAGTGGATGAGCAGTTCTTC. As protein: CASSTPTGLQVDEQFF.

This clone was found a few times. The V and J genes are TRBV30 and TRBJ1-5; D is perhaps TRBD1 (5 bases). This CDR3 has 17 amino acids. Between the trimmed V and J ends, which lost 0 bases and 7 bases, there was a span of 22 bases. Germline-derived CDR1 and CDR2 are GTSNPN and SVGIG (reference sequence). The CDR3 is CAWSVRAGSAPGQPQHF. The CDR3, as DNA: TGTGCCTGGAGTGTACGGGCAGGGTCGGCCCCAGGACAGCCCCAGCATTTT. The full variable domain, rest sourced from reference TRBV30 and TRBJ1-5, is SQTIHQWPATLVQPVGSPLSLECTVEGTSNPNLYWYRQAAGRGLQLLFYSVGIGQISSEVPQNLSASRPQDRQFILSSKKLLLSDSGFYLCAWSVRAGSAPGQPQHFGDGTRLSIL.

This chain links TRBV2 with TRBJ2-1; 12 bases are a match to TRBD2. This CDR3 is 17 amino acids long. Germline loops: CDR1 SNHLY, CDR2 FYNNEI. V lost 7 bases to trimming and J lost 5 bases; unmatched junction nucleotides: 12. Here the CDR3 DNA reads TGTGCCAGCACCCATGAACTAGGACTAGCGGGAAACAATGAGCAGTTCTTC. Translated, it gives CASTHELGLAGNNEQFF.

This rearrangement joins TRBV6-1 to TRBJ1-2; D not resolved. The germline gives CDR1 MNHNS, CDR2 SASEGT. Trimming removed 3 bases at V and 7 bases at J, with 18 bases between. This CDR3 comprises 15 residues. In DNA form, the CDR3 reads TGTGCCAGCAGTGAGATCACAGCGGCATTTGGTGGCTACACCTTC. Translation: CASSEITAAFGGYTF.

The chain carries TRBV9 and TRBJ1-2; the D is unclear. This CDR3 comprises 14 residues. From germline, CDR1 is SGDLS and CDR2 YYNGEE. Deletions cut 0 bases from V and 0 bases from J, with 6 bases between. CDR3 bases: TGTGCCAGCAGCGTAGCTATCTCTAACTATGGCTACACCTTC. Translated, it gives CASSVAISNYGYTF. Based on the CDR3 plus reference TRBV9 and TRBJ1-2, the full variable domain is DSGVTQTPKHLITATGQRVTLRCSPRSGDLSVYWYQQSLDQGLQFLIQYYNGEERAKGNILERFSAQQFPDLHSELNLSSLELGDSALYFCASSVAISNYGYTFGSGTRLTVV.

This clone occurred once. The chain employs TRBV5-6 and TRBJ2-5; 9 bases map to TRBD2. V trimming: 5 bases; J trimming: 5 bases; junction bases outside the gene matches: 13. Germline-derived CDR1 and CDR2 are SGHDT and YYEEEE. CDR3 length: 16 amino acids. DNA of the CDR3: TGTGCCAGCAGGATACTAGCGGGCGGACCGGAGGAGACCCAGTACTTC. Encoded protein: CASRILAGGPEETQYF.

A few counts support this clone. The CDR3 spells CASCDRGRAPNEKLFF. For the CDR3, the DNA is TGTGCCAGTTGCGACAGGGGCCGCGCACCTAATGAAAAACTGTTTTTT. The chain has TRBV19 and TRBJ1-4; 8 bases are shared with TRBD1. The CDR3 totals 16 residues. Trimming at V came to 8 bases and at J to 3 bases, leaving 11 bases not matched to a gene. Germline V gene lookup returns CDR1 LNHDA and CDR2 SQIVND (reference sequence).